The clone carrying this T cell receptor (beta chain) came up many times. No antigen is known for it. Documented time point: newly diagnosed GD, antithyroid drugs for less than 3 months. The TCR library was made from RNA that had been extracted from PBMCs in TRIzol. The data are from a study of regulatory T cells in long-lasting Graves disease. iRepertoire HTBI primers and Arm-PCR of CDR3 regions built TCR beta libraries. TCRdb reprocessed the multiplex PCR reads via MiXCR and lists one record per CDR3 protein. The profile covers about 350,000 distinct CDR3 sequences, with around 16% appearing a single time and 20% to 25% taken by the ten largest. V dropped 8 bases and J dropped 7; count of bases not matched to a gene: 10. The CDR3 covers 13 residues. Germline V lookup: CDR1 SNHLY, CDR2 FYNNEI. Study results and caveats: Preferential use of TRBV28, TRBJ1-2 and TRBJ2-5 was seen in persistent disease.

Another study also made use of these data, one on T cells in Graves' hyperthyroidism and ophthalmopathy.

The chain joins TRBV2 to TRBJ2-5; 7 bases align to TRBD1. Sequencing was performed on peripheral blood mononuclear cells (PBMCs), taken at new diagnosis, from a patient treated with antithyroid drugs. The receptor comes from a young woman with Graves disease. The chain's CDR3 is CASGDRVRVTQYF. CDR3 coding DNA: TGTGCCAGCGGCGACAGGGTCCGTGTGACCCAGTACTTC.